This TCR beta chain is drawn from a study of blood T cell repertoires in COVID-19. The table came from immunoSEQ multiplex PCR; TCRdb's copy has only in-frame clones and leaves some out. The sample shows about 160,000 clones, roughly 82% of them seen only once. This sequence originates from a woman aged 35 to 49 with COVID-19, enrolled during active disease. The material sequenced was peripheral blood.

CDR3 sequence reads: CASSLGLVGRAADTQYF. CDR3 in DNA: TGTGCCAGCAGCCTGGGGCTGGTCGGGAGGGCCGCGGATACGCAGTATTTT. This chain joins TRBV14 and TRBJ2-3; 8 bases are shared with TRBD2. Germline V lookup: CDR1 SGHDN, CDR2 FVKESK. The V gene end was trimmed by 4 bases and the J gene end by 6 bases; junction bases not matched to a gene: 15. CDR3 length equals 17 residues.